This T cell receptor beta chain was recovered during a study of beta chain features in type 1 diabetes. A remark on this clone: Its antigen remains unknown. Other DNA sequences from this sample encode an identical CDR3 as well.

Investigators reverse transcribed all isolated RNA, so they sequenced expressed TCRB transcripts. Some clones are missing from TCRdb's copy, which holds only in-frame ones; the method was immunoSEQ multiplex PCR. The repertoire holds 200,000 to 300,000 clones, with 55% to 70% as singletons. Overall study findings and caveats: A pattern of fewer insertions and more deletions at VDJ junctions was seen in type 1 diabetes patients.

Cells sorted by CD45RO/CCR7/CD25/CD127/CD95/CD27 comprised CD4+ naive, central memory, regulatory and stem cell-like memory cells. Each population that was sorted was more than 95% pure. Germline V gene lookup returns CDR1 SQVTM and CDR2 ANQGSEA. The ends lost 1 base at V and 4 bases at J; junction bases unmatched: 3. This CDR3 comprises 13 residues. This sequence joins TRBV29-1 and TRBJ1-1; 7 bases align to TRBD1. The TCR sequence derives from a young man in good health. The sample was naive CD4+ T cells from blood. In DNA form, the CDR3 reads TGCAGCGTTGAAGGACAGGGAGGCACTGAAGCTTTCTTT. This codes for CSVEGQGGTEAFF. The entire variable domain, with the rest obtained from reference TRBV29-1 and TRBJ1-1, is as follows: SAVISQKPSRDICQRGTSLTIQCQVDSQVTMMFWYRQQPGQSLTLIATANQGSEATYESGFVIDKFPISRPNLTFSTLTVSNMSPEDSSIYLCSVEGQGGTEAFFGQGTRLTVV.